The clone carrying this T cell receptor (beta chain) was seen only a few times. No antigen is known for it. The assay that was used to sequence DNA from cultured CD4+ T cells was the Oncomine TCR Beta short-read assay. TCRdb reprocessed the PCR reads via MiXCR and lists one record per CDR3 protein. This table holds fewer than 15,000 distinct CDR3 sequences, approximately 32% found once. The CDR3 length is 16 residues. The data stem from a study of vaccination and CD4 T cells after COVID-19. The treatment was: roughly 10-day PBMC culture with coronavirus spike peptide pools or control peptides (ViraFEST assay).

The receptor comes from a human donor who received a COVID-19 vaccine. Sample: CD4+ T cells from blood, cultured in vitro, taken before SARS-CoV-2 vaccination. The chain recombines TRBV21-1 with TRBJ1-6. TRBV21-1 is recorded as a pseudogene. CDR3 bases: TGTGCCAGCAGCATTGGAGGCCGGCGGAGGGCCTTACCCCTCCACTTT. It translates to CASSIGGRRRALPLHF.